This paragraph covers one T cell receptor (beta chain) sequence. Its antigen has not been determined. Per-nucleotide qualities are absent, and no much larger clonotype sits a single base away. These data belong to a study of blood T cell repertoires in COVID-19 (dated by TCRdb to about 2020). About the investigation overall: Samples covering the acute and convalescent phases of COVID-19 were provided by collaborators in the United States, Italy and Spain. Where HLA class I and class II types were available, the types were taken from metadata supplied by the sample provider, not from assay-based typing. Subjects who had been exposed to COVID-19, were actively infected with it, or had recovered from it provided the deeply sampled blood TCRbeta repertoires that made up the dataset. The material from the prospective study consisted of cDNA or gDNA derived from T cells, B-cell-depleted T cells, or PBMCs. The samples were drawn from the first 160 participants of the ongoing ImmuneRACE study and from roughly 1,300 subjects provided by 6 global collaborators. Nearly every sample came with metadata listing a de-identified subject ID, COVID-19 status, age in years and sex. The repertoires were released in a freely available public database meant as a resource for research on the immune response to SARS-CoV-2.

According to the germline V gene, CDR1 reads SGHDT and CDR2 reads YYEEEE. Trimming removed 4 bases from V and 5 bases from J, leaving 14 bases between the germline ends. The CDR3 sequence holds 14 residues, the cysteine and phenylalanine included. Left in the record is the CDR3 DNA by itself, 42 bases read in frame from the first base. The immunoSEQ Assay, a bias-controlled multiplex PCR, was used to amplify TCRbeta CDR3 regions from genomic DNA. In the source study's methods: Nucleated cell counts per sample were estimated from amplification of reference gene primers within the assay. To quantify the absolute abundance of each unique TCRbeta CDR3 rearrangement, sequence reads were collapsed and filtered. For each sample, productive Simpson clonality was calculated as the square root of Simpson's diversity index across productive rearrangements. TCRdb retrieved this table from immuneACCESS and kept in-frame rearrangements only. Not all clones are present; in checked studies, unresolved V genes account for under half, and no reason is known for the remainder. From that table come the V and J calls and clone size; the DNA was used to work out D and trimming. Within this sample are roughly 160,000 clones, with about 86% of them counted one time only. Together, the top ten hold about 7% of the sample.

Overall study outcomes, separate from this receptor: How much clinical and demographic metadata was included differed by source and by participant, and the metadata was provided uncurated.

Whole blood was collected in K2EDTA tubes by collaborating institutions according to the institutions' own protocols. For TCRbeta analysis, collaborators shipped samples as frozen whole blood, isolated PBMCs, or DNA extracted from either of those sample types. Sequenced material: peripheral blood. The V and J segments used are TRBV5-6 and TRBJ2-3; TRBD2 is perhaps the D gene, given 6 matching bases. The receptor comes from a man in his forties or fifties with active or convalescent COVID-19. In nucleotides, the sequence is TGTGCCAGCAGCCTAGGGACTTCACAAGATACGCAGTATTTT. Its protein is CASSLGTSQDTQYF.